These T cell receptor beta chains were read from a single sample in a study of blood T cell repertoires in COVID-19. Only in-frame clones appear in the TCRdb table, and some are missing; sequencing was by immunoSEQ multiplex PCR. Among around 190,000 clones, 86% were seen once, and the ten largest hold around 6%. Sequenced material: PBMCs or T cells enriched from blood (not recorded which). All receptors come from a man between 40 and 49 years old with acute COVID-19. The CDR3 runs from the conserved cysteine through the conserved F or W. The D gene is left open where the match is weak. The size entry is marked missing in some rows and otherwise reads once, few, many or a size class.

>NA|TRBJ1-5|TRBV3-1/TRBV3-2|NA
TGTGCCAGCAGCCAAGGACAGGCCGGGAATCAGCCCCAGCATTTT
CASSQGQAGNQPQHF
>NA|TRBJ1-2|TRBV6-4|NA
TGTGCCAGCACCCCTGGAGAGGGTTTGGGATATGGCTACACCTTC
CASTPGEGLGYGYTF
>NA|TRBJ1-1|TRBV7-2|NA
TGTGCCAGCAGCTTAGTTCCCGGGAAGGGTACTGAAGCTTTCTTT
CASSLVPGKGTEAFF
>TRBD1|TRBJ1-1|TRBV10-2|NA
TGCGCCAGCAGTCACTCATCGGGACAGGAAGCTTTCTTT
CASSHSSGQEAFF
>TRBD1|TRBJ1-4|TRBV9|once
TGTGCCAGCAGCGTCGGACAGGGGACTTCGGCTAATGAAAAACTGTTTTTT
CASSVGQGTSANEKLFF
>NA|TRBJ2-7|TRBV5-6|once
TGTGCCAGCAGCTTGGACGGTCCCTACGAGCAGTACTTC
CASSLDGPYEQYF
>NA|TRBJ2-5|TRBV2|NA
TGTGCCAGCAGTGAAAGGCACAGACCCGGCCGGCTCCAAGAGACCCAGTACTTC
CASSERHRPGRLQETQYF
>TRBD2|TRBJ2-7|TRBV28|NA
TGTGCCAGCATTCCGGGACTAGCGGGAGAGGGCTACGAGCAGTACTTC
CASIPGLAGEGYEQYF
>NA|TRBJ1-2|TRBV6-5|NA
TGTGCCAGCAGGGTCAGGGAAGGTCGGCGCGGCTACACCTTC
CASRVREGRRGYTF
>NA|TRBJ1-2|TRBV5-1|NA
TGCGCCAGCAGCTTGGGGGCAGAGTCCTTTAACTATGGCTACACCTTC
CASSLGAESFNYGYTF
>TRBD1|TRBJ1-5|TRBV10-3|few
TGTGCCATCGCGGGACAGAATCAGCCCCAGCATTTT
CAIAGQNQPQHF
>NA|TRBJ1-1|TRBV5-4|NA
TGTGCCAGCAGCCTACCCTCACAGGGTAGGGGCACTGAAGCTTTCTTT
CASSLPSQGRGTEAFF
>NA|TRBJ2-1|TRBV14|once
TGTGCCAGCAGCTCCCTGGGGCCCTACAATGAGCAGTTCTTC
CASSSLGPYNEQFF
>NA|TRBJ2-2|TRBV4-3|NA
TGCGCCAGCAGCCAAGACCGGACTATAGCCTCCACCGGGGAGCTGTTTTTT
CASSQDRTIASTGELFF
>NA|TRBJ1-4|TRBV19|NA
TGTGCCAGTAGTAACTCCCGGGACAACAGAAAACTGTTTTTT
CASSNSRDNRKLFF
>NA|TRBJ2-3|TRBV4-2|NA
TGTGCCAGCAGCCCAAATTCGGCGGGAAGGCAACGGACAGATACGCAGTATTTT
CASSPNSAGRQRTDTQYF
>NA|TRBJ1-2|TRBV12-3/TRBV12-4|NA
TGTGCCAGCAGTTATGAGAACTATGGCTACACCTTC
CASSYENYGYTF
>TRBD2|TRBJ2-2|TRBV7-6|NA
TGTGCCAGCAGCTTGGGGACTAGCGGGAGAAACACCGGGGAGCTGTTTTTT
CASSLGTSGRNTGELFF
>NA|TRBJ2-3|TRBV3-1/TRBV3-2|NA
TGTGCCAGCAGCCGAACTAGCTCCCCCACAGATACGCAGTATTTT
CASSRTSSPTDTQYF
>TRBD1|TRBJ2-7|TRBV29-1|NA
TGCAGCGTGAGCACAGGGGGCGGGTACGAGCAGTACTTC
CSVSTGGGYEQYF
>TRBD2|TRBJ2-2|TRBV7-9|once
TGTGCCAGCAGCTTAGAACTAGCGGGAGAGCTAAGGGAGCTGTTTTTT
CASSLELAGELRELFF
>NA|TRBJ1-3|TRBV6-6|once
TGTGCCAGCCAGAGGCTCTCTGGAAACACCATATATTTT
CASQRLSGNTIYF
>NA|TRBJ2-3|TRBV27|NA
TGTGCCAGCAGGCTGCCAGATAGCACAGATACGCAGTATTTT
CASRLPDSTDTQYF
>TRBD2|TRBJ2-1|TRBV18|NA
TGTGCCAGCTCAGGACTAGCGGCCTACAATGAGCAGTTCTTC
CASSGLAAYNEQFF
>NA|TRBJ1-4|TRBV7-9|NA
TGTGCCACCCATCGGGGAGGGGCGGGTGAAAAACTGTTTTTT
CATHRGGAGEKLFF
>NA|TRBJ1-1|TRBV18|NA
TGTGCCAGCTCACCAGCACAGCTGAACACTGAAGCTTTCTTT
CASSPAQLNTEAFF
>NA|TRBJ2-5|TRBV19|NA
TGTGCCAGTAGTCAGGGCACAAGGGGCGTGGAGACCCAGTACTTC
CASSQGTRGVETQYF
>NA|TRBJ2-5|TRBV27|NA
TGTGCCAGCAGTAACAAAGAGACCCAGTACTTC
CASSNKETQYF
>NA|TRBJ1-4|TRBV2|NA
TGTGCCAGCAGTGGCGGAGGCAGTCCGGGCGAAAAACTGTTTTTT
CASSGGGSPGEKLFF
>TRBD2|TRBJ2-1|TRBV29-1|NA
TGCAGCGTACCCCAGACTAGCGATGAGCAGTTCTTC
CSVPQTSDEQFF
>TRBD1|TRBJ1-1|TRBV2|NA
TGTGCCAGCAGCCAGGGGGCGAGAAGGTCTGAAGCTTTCTTT
CASSQGARRSEAFF